This T cell receptor beta chain derives from a study of response to subunit inactivated influenza vaccine. TCRdb used MiXCR to reprocess the RT-PCR reads, holding one entry per CDR3 protein. Here the sample spans fewer than 650,000 distinct CDR3 sequences, approximately 12% being singletons. V shed 0 bases, J shed 13 bases, and the junction held 9 bases outside the gene matches. Germline lookup yields CDR1 LNHNV and CDR2 YYDKDF (reference sequence). This CDR3 is built from 14 residues. This clonotype turned up a few times. V and J are TRBV15 and TRBJ2-1, with TRBD2 matching over 7 bases. The sequences come from PBMCs from blood, collected roughly 47 days after vaccination. The sequence came from a man in his fifties who received an inactivated influenza vaccine. CDR3 sequence reads: CATSRDMGEGLQFF. The DNA of the CDR3 is TGTGCCACCAGCAGAGATATGGGGGAGGGCCTCCAGTTCTTC.